This entry features one T cell receptor (beta chain) sequence. For repertoire sequencing, the TCR beta CDR3 regions were amplified from RNA transcripts. The library came from an HTBI-primed first-round RT-PCR and a second-round multiplex PCR. TCRdb itself ran the multiplex PCR reads through MiXCR, one entry per CDR3 protein. This sample has about 39,000 distinct CDR3 sequences, with approximately 46% found just once. This sample is drawn from a study of Graves' ophthalmopathy and Graves' hyperthyroidism. The V and J ends lost 8 bases and 2 bases, in that order; junction bases with no gene match: 8. In germline, CDR1 is SGHVS, CDR2 FNYEAQ. This CDR3 contains 14 residues.

The clonotype comes from an adult woman with stable Graves' hyperthyroidism. Sequenced input: peripheral blood. The V gene is TRBV7-6, the J gene TRBJ2-7; 8 bases align to TRBD2. The CDR3 nucleotides read TGTGCCAGCTCCGAGGCGGGGGGAACCTACGAGCAGTACTTC. This translates into CASSEAGGTYEQYF.